This T cell receptor beta chain was profiled in a study of blood T cell repertoires in COVID-19. V was cut by 1 base and J by 3 bases, with 10 bases left in between. This CDR3 is built from 14 residues. CDR1 and CDR2 (germline): SGHRS, YFSETQ. Some clones are missing from TCRdb's copy, which holds only in-frame ones; the method was immunoSEQ multiplex PCR. The sample lists approximately 470,000 clones; 87% were seen once. Participants, about 18 to 100 years old, spanned 25 or so US areas. Recovered participants had two consecutive negative NP/OP PCR tests, healthcare professional clearance, or symptom resolution.

The clonotype originates from a woman between 18 and 29 years old who had recovered from COVID-19. Sequencing used PBMCs or T cells enriched from blood (not recorded which). The genes are TRBV5-1 and TRBJ1-1; tentative D call: TRBD1 (5 bases). The CDR3 DNA is TGCGCCAGCAGCTTGTGGCAGGGTGACACTGAAGCTTTCTTT. Its protein is CASSLWQGDTEAFF.